This T cell receptor beta chain was documented in a study of identical twins. This clonotype has just a few counts. Antigen specificity is unknown. In TCRdb, the 5' RACE reads were re-called with MiXCR into one record per CDR3 protein. The table has about 250,000 distinct CDR3 sequences, 7% to 8.5% seen once. The CDR3 spans 16 residues. Germline V gene lookup returns CDR1 SSHAT and CDR2 FNYEAQ (reference sequence). Trimming at V came to 11 bases and at J to 10 bases, leaving 24 bases not matched to a gene. Findings and caveats of the study: Models underestimated out-of-frame TCR alpha sharing in monozygotic twins.

These same data were also listed under a study on yellow fever vaccine responses in identical twins.

This TCR was recovered from a woman younger than 35 in good health. Sequencing used CD8+ T cells sorted from blood. The chain combines TRBV7-7 with TRBJ2-3; 7 bases map to TRBD2. The CDR3 nucleotides are TGTGCCCTTCTCCCCCTATCCGGGAGGCTTGCACGAGCGCAGTATTTT. Translation: CALLPLSGRLARAQYF.